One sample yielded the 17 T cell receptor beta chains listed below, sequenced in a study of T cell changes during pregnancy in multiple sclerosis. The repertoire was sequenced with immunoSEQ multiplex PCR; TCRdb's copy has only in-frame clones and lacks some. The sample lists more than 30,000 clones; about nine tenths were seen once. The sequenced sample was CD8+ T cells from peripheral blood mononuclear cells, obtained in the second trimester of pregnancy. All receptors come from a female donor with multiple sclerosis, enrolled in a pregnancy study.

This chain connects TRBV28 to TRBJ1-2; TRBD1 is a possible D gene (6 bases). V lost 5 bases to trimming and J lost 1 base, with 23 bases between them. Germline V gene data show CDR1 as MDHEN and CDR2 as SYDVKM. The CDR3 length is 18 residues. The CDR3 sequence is CASSPSLVRTEINYGYTF. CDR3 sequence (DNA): TGTGCCAGCAGTCCCTCTCTAGTAAGGACAGAAATTAACTATGGCTACACCTTC.

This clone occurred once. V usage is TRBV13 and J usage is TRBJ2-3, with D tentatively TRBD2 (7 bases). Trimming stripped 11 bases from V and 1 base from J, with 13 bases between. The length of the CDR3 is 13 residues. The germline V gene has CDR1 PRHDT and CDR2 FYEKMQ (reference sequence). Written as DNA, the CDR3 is TGTGCCGGAACGCGGGGGCGCACAGATACGCAGTATTTT. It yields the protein CAGTRGRTDTQYF.

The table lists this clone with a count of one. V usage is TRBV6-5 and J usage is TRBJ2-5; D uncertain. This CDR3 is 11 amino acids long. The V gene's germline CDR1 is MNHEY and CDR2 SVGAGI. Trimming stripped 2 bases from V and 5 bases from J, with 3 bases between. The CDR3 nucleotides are TGTGCCAGCAGTTACGGCGAGACCCAGTACTTC. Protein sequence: CASSYGETQYF.

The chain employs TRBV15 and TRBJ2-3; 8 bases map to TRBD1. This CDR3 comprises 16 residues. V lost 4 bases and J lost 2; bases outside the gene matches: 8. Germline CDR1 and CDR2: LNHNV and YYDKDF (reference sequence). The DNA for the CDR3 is TGTGCCACCAGCAACATGGACAGGGCAAACACAGATACGCAGTATTTT. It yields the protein CATSNMDRANTDTQYF.

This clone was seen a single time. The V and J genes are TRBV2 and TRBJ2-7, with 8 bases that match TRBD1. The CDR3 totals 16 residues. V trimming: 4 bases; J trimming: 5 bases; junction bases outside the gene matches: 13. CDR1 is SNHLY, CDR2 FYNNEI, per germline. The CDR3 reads CASSALRRQGSDEQYF. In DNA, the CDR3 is TGTGCCAGCAGTGCGTTAAGAAGACAGGGGTCCGACGAGCAGTACTTC.

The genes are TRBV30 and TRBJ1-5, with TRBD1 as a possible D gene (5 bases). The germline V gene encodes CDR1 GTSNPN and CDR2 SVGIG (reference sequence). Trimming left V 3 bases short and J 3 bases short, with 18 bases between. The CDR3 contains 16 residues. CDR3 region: CAWSIKEQEFNQPQHF. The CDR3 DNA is TGTGCCTGGAGCATAAAAGAACAGGAGTTCAATCAGCCCCAGCATTTT.

CDR3 nucleotide sequence: TGCGCCAGCAGCCAAGAGCACGGACACGGCTACGAGCAGTACTTC. Its translation is CASSQEHGHGYEQYF. The rearrangement joins TRBV4-3 to TRBJ2-7; possibly TRBD1 for D (5 bases). Trimming cost V 0 bases and J 3 bases, with 12 bases left between them. Germline assignment: CDR1 LGHNA and CDR2 YSLEER. The CDR3 totals 15 residues.

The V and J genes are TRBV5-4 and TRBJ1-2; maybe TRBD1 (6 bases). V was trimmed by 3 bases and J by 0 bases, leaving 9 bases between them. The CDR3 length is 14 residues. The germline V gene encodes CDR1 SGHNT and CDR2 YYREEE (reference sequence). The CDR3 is CASSWRTANYGYTF. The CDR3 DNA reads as TGTGCCAGCAGCTGGAGGACAGCTAACTATGGCTACACCTTC.

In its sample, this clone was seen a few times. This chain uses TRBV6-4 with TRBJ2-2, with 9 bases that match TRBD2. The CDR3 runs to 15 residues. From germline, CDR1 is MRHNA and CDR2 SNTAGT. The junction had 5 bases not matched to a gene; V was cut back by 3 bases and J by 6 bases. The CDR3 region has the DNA TGTGCCAGCAGTGAGCTAGCGGGAAACTCCGGGGAGCTGTTTTTT. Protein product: CASSELAGNSGELFF.

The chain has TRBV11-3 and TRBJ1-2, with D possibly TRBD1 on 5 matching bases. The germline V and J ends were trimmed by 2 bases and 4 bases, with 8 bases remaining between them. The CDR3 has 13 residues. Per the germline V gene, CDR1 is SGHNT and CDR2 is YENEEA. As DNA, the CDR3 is TGTGCCAGCAGCTTATGGGGCCTCTATGGCTACACCTTC. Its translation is CASSLWGLYGYTF.

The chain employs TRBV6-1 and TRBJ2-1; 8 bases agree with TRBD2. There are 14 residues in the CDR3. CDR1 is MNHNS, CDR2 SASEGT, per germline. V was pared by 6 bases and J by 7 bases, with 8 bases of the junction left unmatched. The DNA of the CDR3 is TGTGCCAGCAGCGCTGTCGGGAGGGTGAATGAGCAGTTCTTC. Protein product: CASSAVGRVNEQFF.

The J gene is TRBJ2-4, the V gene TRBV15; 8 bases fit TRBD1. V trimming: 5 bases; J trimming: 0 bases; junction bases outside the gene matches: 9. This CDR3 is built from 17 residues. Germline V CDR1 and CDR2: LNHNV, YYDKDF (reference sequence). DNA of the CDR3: TGTGCCACCAGCTCGCCTGACAGGGGATTAGCCAAAAACATTCAGTACTTC. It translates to CATSSPDRGLAKNIQYF.

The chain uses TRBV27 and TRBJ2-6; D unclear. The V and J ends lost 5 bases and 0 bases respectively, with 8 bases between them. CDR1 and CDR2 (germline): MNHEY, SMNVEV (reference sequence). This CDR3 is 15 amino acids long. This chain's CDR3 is CASSPGRSGANVLTF. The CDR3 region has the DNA TGTGCCAGCAGTCCTGGCCGCTCTGGGGCCAACGTCCTGACTTTC. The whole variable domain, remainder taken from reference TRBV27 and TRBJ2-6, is EAQVTQNPRYLITVTGKKLTVTCSQNMNHEYMSWYRQDPGLGLRQIYYSMNVEVTDKGDVPEGYKVSRKEKRNFPLILESPSPNQTSLYFCASSPGRSGANVLTFGAGSRLTVL.

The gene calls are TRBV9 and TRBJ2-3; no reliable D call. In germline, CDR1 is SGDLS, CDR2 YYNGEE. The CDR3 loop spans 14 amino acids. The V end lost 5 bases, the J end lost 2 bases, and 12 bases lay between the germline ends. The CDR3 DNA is TGTGCCAGCAGTTCTAGGCCCGACACAGATACGCAGTATTTT. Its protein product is CASSSRPDTDTQYF.

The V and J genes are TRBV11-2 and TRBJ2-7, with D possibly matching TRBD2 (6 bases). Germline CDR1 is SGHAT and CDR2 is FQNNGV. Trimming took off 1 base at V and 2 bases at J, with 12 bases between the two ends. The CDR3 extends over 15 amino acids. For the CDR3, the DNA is TGTGCCAGCAGCTTAGCCGGGACTGAGACCTACGAGCAGTACTTC. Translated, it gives CASSLAGTETYEQYF.

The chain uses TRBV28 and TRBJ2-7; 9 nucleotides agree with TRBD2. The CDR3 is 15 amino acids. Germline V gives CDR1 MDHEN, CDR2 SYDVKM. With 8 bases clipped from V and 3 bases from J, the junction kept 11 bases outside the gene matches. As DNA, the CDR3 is TGTGCCAGCGTCTCCGGACTAGCGTCCTTCTACGAGCAGTACTTC. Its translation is CASVSGLASFYEQYF. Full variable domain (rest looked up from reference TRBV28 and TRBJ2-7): DVKVTQSSRYLVKRTGEKVFLECVQDMDHENMFWYRQDPGLGLRLIYFSYDVKMKEKGDIPEGYSVSREKKERFSLILESASTNQTSMYLCASVSGLASFYEQYFGPGTRLTVT.

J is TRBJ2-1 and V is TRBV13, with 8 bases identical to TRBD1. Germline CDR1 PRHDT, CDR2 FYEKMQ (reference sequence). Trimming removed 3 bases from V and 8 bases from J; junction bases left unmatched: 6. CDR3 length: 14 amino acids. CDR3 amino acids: CASSFGPGGDEQFF. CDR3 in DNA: TGTGCCAGCAGCTTCGGCCCAGGGGGCGATGAGCAGTTCTTC.